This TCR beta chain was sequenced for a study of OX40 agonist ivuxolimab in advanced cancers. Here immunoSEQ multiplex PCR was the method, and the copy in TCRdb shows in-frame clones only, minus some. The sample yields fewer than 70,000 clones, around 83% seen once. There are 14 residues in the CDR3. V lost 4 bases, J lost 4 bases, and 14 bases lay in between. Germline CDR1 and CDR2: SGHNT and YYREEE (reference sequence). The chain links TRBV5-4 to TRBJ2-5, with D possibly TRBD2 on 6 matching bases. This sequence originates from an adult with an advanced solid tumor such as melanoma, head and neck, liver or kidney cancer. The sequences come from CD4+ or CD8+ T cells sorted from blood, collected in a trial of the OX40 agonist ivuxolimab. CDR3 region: CASSLTGTGETQYF. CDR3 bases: TGTGCCAGCAGCCTTACCGGGACTGGAGAGACCCAGTACTTC.